This T cell receptor (beta chain) comes out of a study of T-cell reconstitution after alpha-beta-depleted transplantation in children. CDR3 size: 13 residues. The V end lost 6 bases, the J end lost 5 bases, and 14 bases lay between the germline ends. Germline V gene sequence: CDR1 WSHSY, CDR2 SAAADI. This clonotype was observed at least ten times. Using unique molecular identifiers, the investigators prepared the TCRbeta library. Each CDR3 protein gets one entry after TCRdb re-called the PCR reads with MiXCR. The data show more than 150,000 distinct CDR3 sequences, with approximately 6.6% seen just once and approximately 3% held by the top ten.

The origin of this receptor is a human donor who donated a stem cell graft to a child with Wiskott-Aldrich syndrome. The J gene is TRBJ2-7, the V gene TRBV10-2; D might be TRBD2 (6 bases). The sequences come from PBMCs from the stem cell graft donor, collected from the stem cell graft. This CDR3 is CASRELATNEQYF. The DNA of the CDR3 is TGCGCCAGCAGGGAGCTAGCGACGAACGAGCAGTACTTC.